The rows below give T cell receptor beta chains drawn from one sample of a study of T-cell memory formation after mild COVID-19. TCRdb re-called the 5' RACE reads with MiXCR, one entry per CDR3 protein. The repertoire holds about 190,000 distinct CDR3 sequences, about 10% seen once, with approximately 3% in the top ten. What was sequenced was PBMCs or a T cell subset sorted from them (not recorded which). The source of these receptors is a man aged 18 to 30 who had mild COVID-19 (a few samples of this study predate the infection). Cell type and time point are not known. Each CDR3 is given with its conserved first and last residue. D genes are given only for firm matches.

d_call j_call v_call cdr3_aa
NA TRBJ1-2 TRBV29-1 CSVGAGASNYGYTF
NA TRBJ2-5 TRBV3-1 CASSQQGETQYF
NA TRBJ2-5 TRBV4-3 CASSWGVFQETQYF
NA TRBJ1-1 TRBV20-1 CSAPGTTGYRAFF
NA TRBJ2-3 TRBV20-1 CSAEADTQYF
NA TRBJ2-2 TRBV30 CAWTTEFDWNGELFF
NA TRBJ1-4 TRBV7-2 CASSFGRALGTNEKLFF
NA TRBJ1-3 TRBV7-6 CASSLTPLGAGGNTIYF
NA TRBJ1-3 TRBV12-3/TRBV12-4 CASSRPGSPGNTIYF
TRBD2 TRBJ2-1 TRBV6-2/TRBV6-3 CASSYISGTSGGSLPGSYNEQFF
TRBD2 TRBJ2-3 TRBV10-3 CAISRSGGSSTDTQYF
TRBD2 TRBJ2-1 TRBV7-2 CASSHLLAGANEQFF
NA TRBJ2-2 TRBV5-5 CASSSLTGGRGGELFF
NA TRBJ2-1 TRBV7-3 CASSRTPRYNEQFF
TRBD1 TRBJ2-1 TRBV20-1 CSGQGASEQFF
TRBD2 TRBJ2-3 TRBV4-1 CASSQVGGWIVGLAAHTDTQYF
NA TRBJ2-5 TRBV2 CASEVGVQETQYF
TRBD1 TRBJ1-2 TRBV24-1 CATSDTTGEVHGYTF
TRBD1 TRBJ1-4 TRBV7-9 CASSPQGARNEKLFF
NA TRBJ2-5 TRBV5-6 CASSMTSIETQYF
NA TRBJ2-3 TRBV29-1 CSVAGQGADTQYF
TRBD1 TRBJ1-1 TRBV7-2 CASRRGQGLNTEAFF
NA TRBJ2-3 TRBV7-2 CASSLAPGGTQYF
NA TRBJ1-5 TRBV20-1 CSASQESQPQHF
NA TRBJ2-5 TRBV4-2 CASSSGGQPQETQYF
NA TRBJ2-6 TRBV6-5 CASTSSGTGANVLTF
NA TRBJ1-1 TRBV7-3 CASSWQYTEAFF
NA TRBJ2-5 TRBV5-1 CASSWGASPNRETQYF
NA TRBJ2-3 TRBV28 CASREGGATPRTDTQYF
TRBD2 TRBJ2-3 TRBV6-2/TRBV6-3 CASSSGFGLAGSTDTQYF
NA TRBJ1-6 TRBV11-2 CASTFTLRDHSPLHF
TRBD1 TRBJ1-2 TRBV6-5 CASRLNEQGWGGYTF
TRBD1 TRBJ2-7 TRBV5-1 CASSLDRQGAGYEQYF
TRBD1 TRBJ1-5 TRBV6-6 CASSFWTGHSNQPQHF
TRBD1 TRBJ1-6 TRBV15 CATSRTGDSPLHF